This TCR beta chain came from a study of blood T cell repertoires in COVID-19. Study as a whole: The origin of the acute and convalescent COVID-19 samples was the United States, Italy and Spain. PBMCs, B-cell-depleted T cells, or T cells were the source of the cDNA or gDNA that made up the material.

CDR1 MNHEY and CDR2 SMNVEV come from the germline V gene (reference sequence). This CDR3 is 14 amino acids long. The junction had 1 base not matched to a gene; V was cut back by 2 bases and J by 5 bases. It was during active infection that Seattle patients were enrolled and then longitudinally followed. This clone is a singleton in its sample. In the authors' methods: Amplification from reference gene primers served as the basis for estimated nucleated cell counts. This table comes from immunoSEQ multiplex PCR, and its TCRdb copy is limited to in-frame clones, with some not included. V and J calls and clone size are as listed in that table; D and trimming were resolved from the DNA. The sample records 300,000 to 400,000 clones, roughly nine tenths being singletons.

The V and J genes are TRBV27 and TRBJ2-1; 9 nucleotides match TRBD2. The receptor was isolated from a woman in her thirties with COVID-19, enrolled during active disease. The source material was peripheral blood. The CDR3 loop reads CASSLGTSNNEQFF. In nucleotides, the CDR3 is TGTGCCAGCAGTTTAGGGACTAGCAACAATGAGCAGTTCTTC.